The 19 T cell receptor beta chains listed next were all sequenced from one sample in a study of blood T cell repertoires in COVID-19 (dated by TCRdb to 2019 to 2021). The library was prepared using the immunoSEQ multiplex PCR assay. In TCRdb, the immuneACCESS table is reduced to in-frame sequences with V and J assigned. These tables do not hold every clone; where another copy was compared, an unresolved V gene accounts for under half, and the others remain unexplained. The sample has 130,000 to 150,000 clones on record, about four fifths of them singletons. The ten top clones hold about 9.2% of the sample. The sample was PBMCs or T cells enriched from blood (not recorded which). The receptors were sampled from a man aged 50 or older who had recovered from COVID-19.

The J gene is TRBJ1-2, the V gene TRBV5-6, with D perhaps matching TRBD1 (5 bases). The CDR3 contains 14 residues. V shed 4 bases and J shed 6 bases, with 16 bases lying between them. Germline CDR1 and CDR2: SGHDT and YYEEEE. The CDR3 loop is CASSPAGGRDGYTF. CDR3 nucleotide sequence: TGTGCCAGCAGCCCGGCGGGGGGTAGAGATGGCTACACCTTC.

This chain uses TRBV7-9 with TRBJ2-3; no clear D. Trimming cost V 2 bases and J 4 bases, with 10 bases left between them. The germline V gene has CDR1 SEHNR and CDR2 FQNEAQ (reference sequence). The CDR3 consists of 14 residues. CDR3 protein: CASSLSTAPDTQYF. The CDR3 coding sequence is TGTGCCAGCAGCTTAAGCACCGCTCCAGATACGCAGTATTTT.

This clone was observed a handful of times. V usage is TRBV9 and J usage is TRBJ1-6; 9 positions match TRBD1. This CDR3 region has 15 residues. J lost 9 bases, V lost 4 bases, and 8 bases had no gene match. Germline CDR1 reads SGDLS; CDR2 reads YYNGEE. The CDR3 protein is CASSPGDRESSPLHF. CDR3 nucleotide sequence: TGTGCCAGCAGCCCGGGGGACAGGGAAAGTTCACCCCTCCACTTT.

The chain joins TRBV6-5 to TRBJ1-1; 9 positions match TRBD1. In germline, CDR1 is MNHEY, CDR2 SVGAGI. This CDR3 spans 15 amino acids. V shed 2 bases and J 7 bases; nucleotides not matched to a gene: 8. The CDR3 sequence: CASSYIGTGRFEAFF. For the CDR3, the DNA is TGTGCCAGCAGTTACATTGGGACAGGGAGGTTTGAAGCTTTCTTT.

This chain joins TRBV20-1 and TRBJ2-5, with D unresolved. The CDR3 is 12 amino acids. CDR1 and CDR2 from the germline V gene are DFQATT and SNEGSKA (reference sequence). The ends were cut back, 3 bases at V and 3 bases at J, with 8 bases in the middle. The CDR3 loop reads CSASRLEETQYF. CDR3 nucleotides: TGCAGTGCTAGTAGGCTAGAAGAGACCCAGTACTTC.

CDR3 nucleotide sequence: TGTGCCAGGGAGTTCAGGGTTGATAATGAAAAACTGTTTTTT. Its protein is CAREFRVDNEKLFF. The V and J genes are TRBV6-5 and TRBJ1-4; D possibly corresponds to TRBD1 (5 bases). Per the germline V gene, CDR1 is MNHEY and CDR2 is SVGAGI. This CDR3 spans 14 amino acids. The ends were cut back, 9 bases at V and 4 bases at J, with 15 bases in the middle.

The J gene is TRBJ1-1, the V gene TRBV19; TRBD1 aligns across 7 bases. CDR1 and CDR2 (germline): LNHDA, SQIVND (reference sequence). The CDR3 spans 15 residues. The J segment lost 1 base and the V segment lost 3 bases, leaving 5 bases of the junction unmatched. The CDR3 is CASSISGQPNTEAFF. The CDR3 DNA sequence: TGTGCCAGTAGTATTTCGGGACAGCCGAACACTGAAGCTTTCTTT. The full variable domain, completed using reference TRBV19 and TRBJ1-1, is DGGITQSPKYLFRKEGQNVTLSCEQNLNHDAMYWYRQDPGQGLRLIYYSQIVNDFQKGDIAEGYSVSREKKESFPLTVTSAQKNPTAFYLCASSISGQPNTEAFFGQGTRLTVV.

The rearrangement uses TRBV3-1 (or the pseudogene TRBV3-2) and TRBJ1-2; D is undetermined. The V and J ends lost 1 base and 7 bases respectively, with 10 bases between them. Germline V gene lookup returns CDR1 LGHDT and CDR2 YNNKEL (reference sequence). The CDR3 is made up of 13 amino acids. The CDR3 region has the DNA TGTGCCAGCAGCCAAGCCCCAGCGGGTGGCTACACCTTC. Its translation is CASSQAPAGGYTF.

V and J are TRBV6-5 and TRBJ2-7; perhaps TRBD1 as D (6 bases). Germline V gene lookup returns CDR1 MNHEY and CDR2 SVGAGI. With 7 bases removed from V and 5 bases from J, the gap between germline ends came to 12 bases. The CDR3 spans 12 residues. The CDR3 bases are TGTGCCAGCAAACCAGGGGACCACGAGCAGTACTTC. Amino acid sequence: CASKPGDHEQYF.

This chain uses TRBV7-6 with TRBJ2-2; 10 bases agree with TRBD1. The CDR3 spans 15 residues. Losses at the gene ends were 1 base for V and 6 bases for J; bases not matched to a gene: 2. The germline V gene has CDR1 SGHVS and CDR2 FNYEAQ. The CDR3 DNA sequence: TGTGCCAGCAGCTTAGGGGACAGGGGTGCCGGGGAGCTGTTTTTT. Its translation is CASSLGDRGAGELFF.

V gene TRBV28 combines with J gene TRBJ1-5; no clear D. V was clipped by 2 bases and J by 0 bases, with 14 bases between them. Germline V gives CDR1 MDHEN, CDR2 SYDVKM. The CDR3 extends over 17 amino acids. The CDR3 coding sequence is TGTGCCAGCAGTTTAAGCGGGGATTTACTTAGCAATCAGCCCCAGCATTTT. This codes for CASSLSGDLLSNQPQHF. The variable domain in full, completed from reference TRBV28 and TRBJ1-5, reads DVKVTQSSRYLVKRTGEKVFLECVQDMDHENMFWYRQDPGLGLRLIYFSYDVKMKEKGDIPEGYSVSREKKERFSLILESASTNQTSMYLCASSLSGDLLSNQPQHFGDGTRLSIL.

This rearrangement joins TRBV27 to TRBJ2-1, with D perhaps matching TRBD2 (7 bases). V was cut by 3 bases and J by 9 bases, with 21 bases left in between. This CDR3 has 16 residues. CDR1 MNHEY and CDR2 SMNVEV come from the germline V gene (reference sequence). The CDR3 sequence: CASSFGRGPQSGEQFF. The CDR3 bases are TGTGCCAGCAGTTTTGGGCGGGGGCCCCAGAGCGGTGAGCAGTTCTTC.

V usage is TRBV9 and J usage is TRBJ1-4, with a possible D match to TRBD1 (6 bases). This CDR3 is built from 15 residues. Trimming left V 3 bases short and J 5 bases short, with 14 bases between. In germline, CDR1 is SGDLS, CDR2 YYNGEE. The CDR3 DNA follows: TGTGCCAGCAGCGCATTACAGGGATTGAATGAAAAACTGTTTTTT. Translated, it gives CASSALQGLNEKLFF. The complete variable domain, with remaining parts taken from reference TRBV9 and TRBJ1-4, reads DSGVTQTPKHLITATGQRVTLRCSPRSGDLSVYWYQQSLDQGLQFLIQYYNGEERAKGNILERFSAQQFPDLHSELNLSSLELGDSALYFCASSALQGLNEKLFFGSGTQLSVL.

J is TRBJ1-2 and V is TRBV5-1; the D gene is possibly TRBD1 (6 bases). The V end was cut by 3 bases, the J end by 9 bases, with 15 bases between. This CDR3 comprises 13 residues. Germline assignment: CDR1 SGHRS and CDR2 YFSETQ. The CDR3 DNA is TGCGCCAGCAGCTGGTCGGACAGCGAGCGCTACACCTTC. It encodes CASSWSDSERYTF.

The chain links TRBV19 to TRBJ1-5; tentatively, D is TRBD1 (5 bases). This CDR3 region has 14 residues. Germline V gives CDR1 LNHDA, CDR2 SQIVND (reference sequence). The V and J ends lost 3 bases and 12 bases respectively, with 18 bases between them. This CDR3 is CASSIGGDWDGQHF. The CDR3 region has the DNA TGTGCCAGTAGTATCGGGGGGGACTGGGATGGCCAGCATTTT.

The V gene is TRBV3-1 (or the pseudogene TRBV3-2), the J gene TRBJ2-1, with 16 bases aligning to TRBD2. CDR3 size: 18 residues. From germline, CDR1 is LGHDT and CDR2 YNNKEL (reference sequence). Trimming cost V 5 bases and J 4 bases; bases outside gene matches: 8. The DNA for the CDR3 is TGTGCCAGCAGCTCGGGACTAGCGGGGGGGCCGCAATACAATGAGCAGTTCTTC. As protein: CASSSGLAGGPQYNEQFF.

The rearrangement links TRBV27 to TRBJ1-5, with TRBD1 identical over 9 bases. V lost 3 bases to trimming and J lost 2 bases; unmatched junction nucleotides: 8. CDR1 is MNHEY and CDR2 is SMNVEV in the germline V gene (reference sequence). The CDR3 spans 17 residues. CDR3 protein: CASSFQGQGSGNQPQHF. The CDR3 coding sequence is TGTGCCAGCAGTTTTCAAGGACAGGGGAGCGGCAATCAGCCCCAGCATTTT.

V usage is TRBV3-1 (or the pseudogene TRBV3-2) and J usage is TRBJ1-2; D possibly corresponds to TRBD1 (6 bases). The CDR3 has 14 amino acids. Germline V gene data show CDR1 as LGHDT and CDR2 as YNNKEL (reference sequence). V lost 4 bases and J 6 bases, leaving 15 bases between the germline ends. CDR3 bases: TGTGCCAGCAGCCCCACCTCCAGGGGCCATGGCTACACCTTC. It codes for CASSPTSRGHGYTF.

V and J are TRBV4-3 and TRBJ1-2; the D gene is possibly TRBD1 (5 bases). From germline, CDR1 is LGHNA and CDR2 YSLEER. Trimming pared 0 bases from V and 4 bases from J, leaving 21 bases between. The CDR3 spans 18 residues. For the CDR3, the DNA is TGCGCCAGCAGCCAAGATCTGGCCGATCTCAGGGCCTCCTATGGCTACACCTTC. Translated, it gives CASSQDLADLRASYGYTF.